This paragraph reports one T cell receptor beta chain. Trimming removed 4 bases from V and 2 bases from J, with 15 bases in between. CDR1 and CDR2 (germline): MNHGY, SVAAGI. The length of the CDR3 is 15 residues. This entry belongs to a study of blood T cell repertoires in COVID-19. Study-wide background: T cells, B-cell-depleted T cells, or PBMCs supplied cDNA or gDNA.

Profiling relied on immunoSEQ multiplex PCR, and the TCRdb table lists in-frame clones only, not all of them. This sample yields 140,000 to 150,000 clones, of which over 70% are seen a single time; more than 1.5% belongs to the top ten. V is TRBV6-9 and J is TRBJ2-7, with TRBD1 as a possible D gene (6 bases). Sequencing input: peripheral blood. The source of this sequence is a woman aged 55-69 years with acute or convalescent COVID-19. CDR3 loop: CASSSENRAAYEQYF. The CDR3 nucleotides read TGTGCCAGCAGTTCGGAGAACAGGGCGGCCTACGAGCAGTACTTC.